This TCR beta chain stems from a study of cytotoxic CD8 clonotypes in ibrutinib-treated CLL. On the study more broadly: The cohort had some 10 relapsed/refractory and some 14 treatment-naive patients, 17 IGHV unmutated. Notes on the study in general: Treatment saw public clonotypes, which were uncommon, either contract or stay stable.

Concerning this clone itself: Its antigen is unidentified.

Germline V gene lookup returns CDR1 MNHEY and CDR2 SMNVEV (reference sequence). The V and J ends lost 5 bases and 4 bases respectively, with 12 bases between them. The CDR3 runs 14 residues. The data were produced by immunoSEQ multiplex PCR, yet TCRdb's version contains in-frame clones alone and is incomplete. The sample lists about 160,000 clones, roughly 86% seen once, with roughly 2% in the top ten. This TCR was recovered from a human donor with chronic lymphocytic leukemia. The sample here was PBMCs, taken after 12 months of ibrutinib treatment. The chain has TRBV27 and TRBJ1-5, with D unclear. The CDR3 region is CASSAGLQNQPQHF. The DNA for the CDR3 is TGTGCCAGCAGTGCAGGTTTACAGAATCAGCCCCAGCATTTT.